The present T cell receptor (beta chain) was sequenced within a study of blood T cell repertoires in COVID-19 (dated by TCRdb to about 2020). The study in broad terms: Collaborator samples came from the United States, Italy and Spain and covered acute and convalescent phases of COVID-19. Where HLA class I and class II types were available, the types were taken from metadata supplied by the sample provider, not from assay-based typing. The repertoires were released in a freely available public database meant as a resource for research on the immune response to SARS-CoV-2. The dataset comprised deeply sampled blood TCRbeta repertoires from subjects exposed to, actively infected with, or recovered from COVID-19. A de-identified subject ID, COVID-19 status, age in years and sex were almost always included in the sample metadata. The samples were drawn from two sources: the first 160 participants of the ongoing ImmuneRACE study, and 1,200 or so subjects contributed by 6 global collaborators. The prospective study material was composed of cDNA or gDNA derived from T cells, B-cell-depleted T cells, or PBMCs. Overall results and qualifications from the work: Clinical and demographic metadata were provided uncurated, with the amount varying by source and participant.

TCRbeta CDR3 regions were amplified from genomic DNA using the immunoSEQ Assay, a bias-controlled multiplex PCR. Processing in the source paper ran as follows. Nucleated cell counts per sample were estimated from amplification of reference gene primers within the assay. To quantify the absolute abundance of each unique TCRbeta CDR3 rearrangement, sequence reads were collapsed and filtered. For each sample, productive Simpson clonality was calculated as the square root of Simpson's diversity index across productive rearrangements. Entries here come from immuneACCESS through TCRdb and include only in-frame sequences with V and J called. Some clones fail to appear in such tables; in the studies checked, an unresolved V gene covers under half of the shortfall, and the cause of the remainder is unknown. The V and J calls and clone size are taken from that table; D and trimming were inferred from the DNA. This sample has about 220,000 clones in its table, and around 89% of those were observed once. The ten biggest clones cover about 2.6% of the sample.

In the prospective study, participants were roughly 18 to 100 years old, resided in 24 geographic areas of the United States, and were enrolled through a virtual design. In the prospective study, participants were assigned to cohorts based on the clinical history participants reported in a screening survey and a study questionnaire. ImmuneRACE Cohort 3 recovered participants were defined by two consecutive negative NP/OP PCR tests, healthcare professional clearance, or symptom resolution. Mobile phlebotomists in the prospective study collected whole blood, serum and a nasopharyngeal or oropharyngeal swab from every participant. Additional blood draws and questionnaires over an approximately 2-month period could optionally be provided by prospective study participants. Before DNA extraction, prospective study blood samples were shipped either frozen or at room temperature. Including the terminal cysteine and phenylalanine, the CDR3 comprises 15 residues. Kept here is only the CDR3 DNA, which spans 45 bases and is read in frame from base 1. A distance of 10 bases separates the germline ends of V and J, which lose 0 bases and 2 bases respectively. The germline V gene specifies MNHNS as CDR1 and SASEGT as CDR2.

Concerning this clone itself: Its target antigen remains unknown. The sample holds no much larger clone one base away, and base qualities are not on file. At the DNA level, this CDR3 is encoded by other sequences in the same sample as well.

Sequenced: PBMCs or T cells enriched from blood (not recorded which). The source of this sequence is a woman aged 25 to 45 who had recovered from COVID-19. The rearrangement joined TRBV6-1 to TRBJ1-2, with TRBD1 perhaps the D gene, on 6 matching bases. The nucleotides are TGTGCCAGCAGTGAAGCGTCAGGGGCCAACTATGGCTACACCTTC. Translated, it reads CASSEASGANYGYTF.